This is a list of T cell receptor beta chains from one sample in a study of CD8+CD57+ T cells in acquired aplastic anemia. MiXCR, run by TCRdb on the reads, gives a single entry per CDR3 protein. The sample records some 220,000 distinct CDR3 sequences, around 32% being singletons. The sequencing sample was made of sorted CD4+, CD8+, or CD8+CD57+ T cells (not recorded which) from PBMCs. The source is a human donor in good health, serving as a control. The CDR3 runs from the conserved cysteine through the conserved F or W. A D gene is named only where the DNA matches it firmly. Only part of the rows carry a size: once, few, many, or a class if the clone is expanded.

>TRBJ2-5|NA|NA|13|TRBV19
TGTGCCAGCAGCCCCGACCCGGAATGGGGCCAGTACTTC
CASSPDPEWGQYF
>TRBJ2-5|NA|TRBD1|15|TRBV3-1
TGTGCCAGCAGCCAAACCCAGCAGGGGGAAGAGACCCAGTACTTC
CASSQTQQGEETQYF
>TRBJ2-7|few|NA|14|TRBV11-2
TGTGCCAGCAGTTGGACAGTGGGGGCATACGGGCAGTACTTC
CASSWTVGAYGQYF
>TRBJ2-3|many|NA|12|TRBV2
TGTGCCAGCAACCAGGGCGCAGATACGCAGTATTTT
CASNQGADTQYF
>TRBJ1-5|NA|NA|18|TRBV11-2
TGTGCCAGCAGCTTAGGTGGCCAGGGGAGATTTAGCAATCAGCCCCAGCATTTT
CASSLGGQGRFSNQPQHF
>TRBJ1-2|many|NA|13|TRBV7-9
TGTGCCAGCAGCTTTTTTTTGGACTATGGCTACACCTTC
CASSFFLDYGYTF
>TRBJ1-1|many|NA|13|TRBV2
TGTGCCAGCAGCAGGGGAGGAAACACTGAAGCTTTCTTT
CASSRGGNTEAFF
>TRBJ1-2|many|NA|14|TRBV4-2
TGTGCCAGCAGCCAAGAACTACTGAACTATGGCTACACCTTC
CASSQELLNYGYTF
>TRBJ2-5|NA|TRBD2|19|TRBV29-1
TGCAGCGTTGACCGAGGGGATAGCGGGAGGTCCCCCCGTGCGGAGACCCAGTACTTC
CSVDRGDSGRSPRAETQYF
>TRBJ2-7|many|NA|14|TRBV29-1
TGCAGCGTTCTTGGGGGGGGCGGGTCCTACGAGCAGTACTTC
CSVLGGGGSYEQYF
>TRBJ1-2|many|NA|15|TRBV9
TGTGCCAGCAGCCCATACGACGGGTCGTTTTATGGCTACACCTTC
CASSPYDGSFYGYTF
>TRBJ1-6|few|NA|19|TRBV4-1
TGCGCCAGCAGCCAAGTTTTCAGGGGCCCCCCCGCACGGAATTCACCCCTCCACTTT
CASSQVFRGPPARNSPLHF
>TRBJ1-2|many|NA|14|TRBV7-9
TGTGCCAGCAGCTTAGCGTCCCAAAACTATGGCTACACCTTC
CASSLASQNYGYTF
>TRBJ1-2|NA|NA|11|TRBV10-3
TGTGCCATCCTGGGCACCTATGGCTACACCTTC
CAILGTYGYTF
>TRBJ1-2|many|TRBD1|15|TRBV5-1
TGCGCCAGCAGCACGGGACAGGTGGATGAGGATGGCTACACCTTC
CASSTGQVDEDGYTF
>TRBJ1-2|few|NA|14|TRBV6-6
TGTGCCAGCAGTTCAAGGACTTCCAGCTATGGCTACACCTTC
CASSSRTSSYGYTF
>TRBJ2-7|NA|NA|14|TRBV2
TGTGCCAGCAGTGATGCAAGCCCCGGGGGCGAGCAGTACTTC
CASSDASPGGEQYF
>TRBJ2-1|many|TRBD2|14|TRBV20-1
TGCAGTGCTAGGAGGCTAGCGGGGTACAATGAGCAGTTCTTC
CSARRLAGYNEQFF
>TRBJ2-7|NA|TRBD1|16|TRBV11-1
TGTGCCAGCAGCTTAAGGGGGACAGGGAGAACCTACGAGCAGTACTTC
CASSLRGTGRTYEQYF
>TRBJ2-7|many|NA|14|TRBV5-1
TGCGCCAGCAGACCGGACAGCAATACACACGAGCAGTACTTC
CASRPDSNTHEQYF
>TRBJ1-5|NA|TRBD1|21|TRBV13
TGTGCCAGCAGCCGGCCGGGACAGCGGCTATTGATACCTTATAGCAATCAGCCCCAGCATTTT
CASSRPGQRLLIPYSNQPQHF
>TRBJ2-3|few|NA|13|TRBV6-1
TGTGCCAGCACCGGAGGGGGCCCAGATACGCAGTATTTT
CASTGGGPDTQYF
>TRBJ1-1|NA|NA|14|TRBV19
TGTGCCAGTAGTCCACATGGTAGTAGAACTGGAGCTTTCTTT
CASSPHGSRTGAFF
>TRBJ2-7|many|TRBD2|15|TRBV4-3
TGCGCCAGCAGCCAAGTGGCGGGAGGCTCCTACGAGCAGTACTTC
CASSQVAGGSYEQYF
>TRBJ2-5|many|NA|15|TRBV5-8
TGTGCCAGCAGCCAAAGACAGGCCAGCCAAGAGACCCAGTACTTC
CASSQRQASQETQYF
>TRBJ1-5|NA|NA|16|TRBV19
TGTGCCAGTACCCCTTGGGACCGGACAAACAATCAGCCCCAGCATTTT
CASTPWDRTNNQPQHF
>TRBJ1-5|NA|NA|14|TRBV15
TGTGCCACCAGCAGAGAGGCTGGTAATCAGCCCCAGCATTTT
CATSREAGNQPQHF
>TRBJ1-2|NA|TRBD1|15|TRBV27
TGTGCCAGCAGTCCTAGACAGGGGGAAGGCTATGGCTACACCTTC
CASSPRQGEGYGYTF
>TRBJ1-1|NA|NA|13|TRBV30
TGTGCCTGGAGCTACATGGGGAACACTGAAGCTTTCTTT
CAWSYMGNTEAFF
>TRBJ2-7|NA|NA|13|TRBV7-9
TGTGCCAGCAGCTTAGAGTCTAGATACGAGCAGTACTTC
CASSLESRYEQYF
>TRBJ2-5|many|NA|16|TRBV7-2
TGTGCCAGCAGCTTAGTCGCGGGGGCCCCTTGGGAGACCCAGTACTTC
CASSLVAGAPWETQYF
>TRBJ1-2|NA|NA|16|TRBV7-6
TGTGCCAGCAGCTTAGTCCGAGGTAAAGCTAACTATGGCTACACCTTC
CASSLVRGKANYGYTF
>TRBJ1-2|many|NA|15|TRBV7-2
TGTGCCAGCAGCTTAGCGGGGGCGGGAATCTATGGCTACACCTTC
CASSLAGAGIYGYTF
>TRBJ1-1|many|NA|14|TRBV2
TGTGCCAGCATGAGCCAGGGTCTGAACACTGAAGCTTTCTTT
CASMSQGLNTEAFF
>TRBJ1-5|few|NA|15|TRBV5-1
TGCGCCAGCAGCTGGGGGTCAGGAGGGAATCAGCCCCAGCATTTT
CASSWGSGGNQPQHF
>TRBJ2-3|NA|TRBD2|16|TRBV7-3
TGTGCCAGCAGCTTACAAGGTGGGACTAGCGGTTATAAGCAGTATTTT
CASSLQGGTSGYKQYF
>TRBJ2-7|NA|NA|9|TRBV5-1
TGCCCCAGCTCCTACGAGCAGTACTTC
CPSSYEQYF
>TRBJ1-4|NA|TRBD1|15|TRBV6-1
TGTGCCAGCAGTATCGGACAGGGGCTTAATGAAAAACTGTTTTTT
CASSIGQGLNEKLFF
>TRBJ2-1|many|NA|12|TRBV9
TGTGCCAGCAGCGTAACGTACCGGCCGCAGTTCTTC
CASSVTYRPQFF
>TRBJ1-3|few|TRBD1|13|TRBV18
TGTGCCAGCTCGACAGGGGTTGGAAACACCATATATTTT
CASSTGVGNTIYF
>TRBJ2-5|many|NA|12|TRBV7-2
TGTGCCAGCAGCTTCTTAGGAGAGACCCAGTACTTC
CASSFLGETQYF
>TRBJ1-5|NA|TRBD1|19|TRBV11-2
TGTGCCAGCAGCGTTGGACCCGGGGACAGGGGCCATAGCAATCAGCCCCAGCATTTT
CASSVGPGDRGHSNQPQHF
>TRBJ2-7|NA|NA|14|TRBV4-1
TGCGCCAGCAGCCGCTCGACAGGCCCCGCCGAGCAGTACTTC
CASSRSTGPAEQYF
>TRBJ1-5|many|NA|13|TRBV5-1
TGCGCCAGCAGCTTGGTTGGGGGTCAGCCCCAGCATTTT
CASSLVGGQPQHF
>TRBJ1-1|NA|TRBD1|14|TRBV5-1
TGCGCCAGCAGCTCGGGACAGGGGGTCACTGAAGCTTTCTTT
CASSSGQGVTEAFF
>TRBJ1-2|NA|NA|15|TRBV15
TGTGCCACCAGCAGCTTGGAGGGCTCCTCCTATGGCTACACCTTC
CATSSLEGSSYGYTF
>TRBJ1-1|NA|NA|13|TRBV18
TGTGCCAGCTCACAGCACAAGAACACTGAAGCTTTCTTT
CASSQHKNTEAFF
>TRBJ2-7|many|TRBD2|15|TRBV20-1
TGCAGTGCTAGAGATTCCGGGACTAGCGGCTACGAGCAGTACTTC
CSARDSGTSGYEQYF
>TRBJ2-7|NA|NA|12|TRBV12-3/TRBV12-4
TGTGCCGGCAGGTCAACTACGTTCGAGCAGTACTTC
CAGRSTTFEQYF
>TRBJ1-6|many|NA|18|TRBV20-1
TGCAGTGCTAGAGCCCACGCGGGACCGAGCTCCTATAATTCACCCCTCCACTTT
CSARAHAGPSSYNSPLHF
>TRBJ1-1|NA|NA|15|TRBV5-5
TGTGCCAGCAGCTTGGTCGGGCGGGGGTTCACTGAAGCTTTCTTT
CASSLVGRGFTEAFF
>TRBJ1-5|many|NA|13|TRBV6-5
TGTGCCAGCAGTTACTCCCTCAATCAGCCCCAGCATTTT
CASSYSLNQPQHF
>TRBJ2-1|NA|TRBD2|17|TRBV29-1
TGCAGCGTTGAAGGCCTAGCGGGGGGGCTTACCTACAATGAGCAGTTCTTC
CSVEGLAGGLTYNEQFF
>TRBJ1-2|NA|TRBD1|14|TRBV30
TGTGCCTGGAGTACCTCGACAGGGGGCCGAAGCTACACCTTC
CAWSTSTGGRSYTF
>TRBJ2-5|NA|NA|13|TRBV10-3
TGTGCCATCAGCCCCCAGGGCGGCGAGGCCCAGTACTTC
CAISPQGGEAQYF
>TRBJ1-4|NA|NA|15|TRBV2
TGTGCCAGCAGGCTTTCTGTCCCAACTAATGAAAAACTGTTTTTT
CASRLSVPTNEKLFF
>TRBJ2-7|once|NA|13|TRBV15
TGTGCCGTACAGACAGGATACAACTACGAGCAGTACTTC
CAVQTGYNYEQYF
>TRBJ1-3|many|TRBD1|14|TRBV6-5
TGTGCCAGCAGTTCGACAGGGTCTGGAAACACCATATATTTT
CASSSTGSGNTIYF